This T cell receptor (beta chain) appears in the sequencing data of a study of CD8 T cells in Susac syndrome. Reverse transcription of roughly 0.5 to 1 ug RNA was carried out with random hexamers. It was immunoSEQ multiplex PCR that amplified TCR beta CDR3 across 54 Vbeta and 13 Jbeta. TCRdb re-derived calls from the immunoSEQ multiplex PCR reads in MiXCR, one entry per CDR3 protein. The repertoire holds 100,000 to 150,000 distinct CDR3 sequences, with more than 90% as singletons. This CDR3 contains 15 residues. CDR1 MGHRA and CDR2 YSYEKL come from the germline V gene. Trimming took off 1 base at V and 0 bases at J, with 9 bases between the two ends.

The specimen was CD8+ T cells from PBMCs. The gene calls are TRBV4-1 and TRBJ2-5; D possibly corresponds to TRBD1 (5 bases). The origin of this receptor is a human donor with Susac syndrome. The CDR3: CASSQVSTDQETQYF. CDR3 sequence (DNA): TGCGCCAGCAGCCAAGTATCGACAGACCAAGAGACCCAGTACTTC.